This TCR beta chain was captured by sequencing in a study of naive and memory T cell subsets (dated by TCRdb to 2016 to 2017). Study-wide context: According to the figure summarizing the samples, there were some ten blood donors, 7 tuberculin skin test biopsies and 3 saline control biopsies. Usually PCR2 was run as a SYBR Green qPCR and stopped at a set threshold, although low-input samples could use end-point PCR (roughly 6 cycles) instead.

For whole blood analysis, approximately 2.7 ml of peripheral blood was drawn from adult healthy volunteers into Tempus tubes, and RNA was extracted according to the manufacturer's instructions. The study described a robust, sensitive protocol for amplifying, sequencing and analyzing TCRs, using 3' ligation of a UMI-containing oligonucleotide to TCR cDNA. Total RNA was treated with RQ1 DNase, without cell sorting, prior to reverse transcription, with an input of about 1 to 1,100 ng being targeted. Libraries were prepared from skin biopsies and whole blood so that pipeline robustness could be tested in samples in which T cells form a minority population. Germline trimming amounts to 6 bases on V and 6 bases on J, with 10 as the count of junction bases outside the gene matches. From a lookup of the germline V gene (reference sequence), CDR1 and CDR2 are DFQATT and SNEGSKA. The CDR3 runs 13 residues from the cysteine to the phenylalanine. The sequence is cut down to CDR3 DNA, 39 bases in frame from base 1.

The full study reports these points: The potential sensitivity of the RNA-based method to TCR transcript changes with T cell activation and differentiation was acknowledged.

In its sample, this clonotype was seen many times. The antigen this receptor binds is unknown. No much larger clone exists at a distance of one base, and base qualities are not known. Libraries were built with 5' RACE. For the blood and skin samples, reverse transcription of TCR RNA was done with SuperScript IV along with alpha and beta constant region primers. The ligated cDNA was amplified in four rounds of PCR with nested alpha and beta constant region primers together with the SP2 primer. An oligonucleotide carrying the Illumina SP2 primer and a UMI was ligated to the 3' end of the cDNA by means of T4 RNA ligase 1. The 12-nucleotide UMI consisted of two random hexamers with an eight-base spacer between the hexamers to prevent hairpin formation. From the second PCR onward, TCR alpha and beta chain libraries were processed separately, and dual indexing was applied for multiplexing. After pooling, the indexed libraries were analyzed by capillary electrophoresis and sequenced on either an Illumina MiSeq or NextSeq. PhiX DNA at roughly 4.5-7.5% was added to the libraries to raise base diversity and improve cluster recognition. As for the authors' bioinformatics: Demultiplexor took UMIs from read 2, joined the UMIs to the TCR sequence from read 1, and separated reads according to sample indices. Decombinator identified V and J genes and V-J junctions and gave each TCR a five-part identifier that included V and J deletions. Collapsinator relied on UMIs to correct both sequencing errors and PCR amplification heterogeneity, producing a UMI-based abundance for each TCR. CDR3Translator converted identifiers to nucleotide sequence, translated to amino acids, and extracted CDR3 regions using terminal motifs. After normalization to the amount of input RNA, error-corrected alpha and beta TCR counts from blood and skin were compared. TCRdb trimmed public reads at Q25 via fastp, called clones via MiXCR and kept in-frame beta chains. Rows merge per CDR3 protein into single entries with the most common DNA and genes. What appears here as the V and J calls and clone size reflects TCRdb's work, not the paper's. This sample holds approximately 27,000 distinct CDR3 sequences; roughly 25% were observed only once. The top ten clones comprise about 1.8% of the sample.

The receptor was derived from a female donor in good health. The chain links TRBV20-1 with TRBJ1-2; 7 bases in between match TRBD1. The DNA sequence is TGCAGTGCCGGGATCCATACAGGGGATGGCTACACCTTC. Translated, it reads CSAGIHTGDGYTF.